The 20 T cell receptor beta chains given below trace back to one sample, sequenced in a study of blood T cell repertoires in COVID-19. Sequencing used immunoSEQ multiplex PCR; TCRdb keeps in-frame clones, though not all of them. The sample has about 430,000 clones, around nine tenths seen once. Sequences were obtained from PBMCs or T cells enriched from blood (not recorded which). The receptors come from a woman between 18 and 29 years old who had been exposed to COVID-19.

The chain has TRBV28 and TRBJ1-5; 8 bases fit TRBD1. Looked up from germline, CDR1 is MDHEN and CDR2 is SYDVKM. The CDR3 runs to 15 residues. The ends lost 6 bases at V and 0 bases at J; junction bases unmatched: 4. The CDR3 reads CASRSTGVSNQPQHF. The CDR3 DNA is TGTGCCAGCAGATCGACAGGGGTTAGCAATCAGCCCCAGCATTTT.

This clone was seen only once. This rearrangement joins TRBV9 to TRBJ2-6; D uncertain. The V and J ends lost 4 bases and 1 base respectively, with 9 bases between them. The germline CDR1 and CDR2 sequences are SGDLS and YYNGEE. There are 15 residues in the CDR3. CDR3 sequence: CASSPMTSGANVLTF. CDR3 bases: TGTGCCAGCAGCCCCATGACATCTGGGGCCAACGTCCTGACTTTC.

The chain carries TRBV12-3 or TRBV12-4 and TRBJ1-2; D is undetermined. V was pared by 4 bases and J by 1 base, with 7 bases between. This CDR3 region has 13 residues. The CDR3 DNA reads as TGTGCCAGCAGTTACACACGTAACTATGGCTACACCTTC. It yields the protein CASSYTRNYGYTF.

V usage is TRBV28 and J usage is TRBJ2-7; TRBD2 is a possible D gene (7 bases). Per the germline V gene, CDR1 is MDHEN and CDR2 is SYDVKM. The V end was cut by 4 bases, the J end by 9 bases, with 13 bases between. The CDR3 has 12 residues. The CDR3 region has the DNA TGTGCCAGCAGTTGGGGGGGCGACGGGCAGTACTTC. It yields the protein CASSWGGDGQYF.

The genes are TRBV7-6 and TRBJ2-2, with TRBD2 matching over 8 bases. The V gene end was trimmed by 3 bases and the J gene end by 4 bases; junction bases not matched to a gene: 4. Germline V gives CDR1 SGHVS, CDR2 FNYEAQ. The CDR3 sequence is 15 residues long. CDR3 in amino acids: CASSLGLGGTGELFF. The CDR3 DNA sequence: TGTGCCAGCAGCTTGGGACTAGGGGGCACCGGGGAGCTGTTTTTT.

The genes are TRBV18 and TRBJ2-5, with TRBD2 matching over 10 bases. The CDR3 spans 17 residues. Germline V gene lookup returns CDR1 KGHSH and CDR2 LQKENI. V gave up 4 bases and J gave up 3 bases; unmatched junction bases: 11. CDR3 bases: TGTGCCAGCTCACTTAACCCGGGACTAGCGATAAAAGAGACCCAGTACTTC. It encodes CASSLNPGLAIKETQYF. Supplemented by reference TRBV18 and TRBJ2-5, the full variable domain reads NAGVMQNPRHLVRRRGQEARLRCSPMKGHSHVYWYRQLPEEGLKFMVYLQKENIIDESGMPKERFSAEFPKEGPSILRIQQVVRGDSAAYFCASSLNPGLAIKETQYFGPGTRLLVL.

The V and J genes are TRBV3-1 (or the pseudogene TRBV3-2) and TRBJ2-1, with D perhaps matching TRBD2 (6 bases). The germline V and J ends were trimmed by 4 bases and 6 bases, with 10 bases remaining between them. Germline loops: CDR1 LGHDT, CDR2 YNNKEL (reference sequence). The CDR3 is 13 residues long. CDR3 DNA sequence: TGTGCCAGCAGCCCGGGACTCAGCAATGAGCAGTTCTTC. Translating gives CASSPGLSNEQFF.

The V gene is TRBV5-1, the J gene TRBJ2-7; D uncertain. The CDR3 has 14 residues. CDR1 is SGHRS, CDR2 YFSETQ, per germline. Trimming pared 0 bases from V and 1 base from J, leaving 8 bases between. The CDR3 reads CASSLAPGSYEQYF. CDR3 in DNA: TGCGCCAGCAGCTTGGCCCCAGGATCCTACGAGCAGTACTTC.

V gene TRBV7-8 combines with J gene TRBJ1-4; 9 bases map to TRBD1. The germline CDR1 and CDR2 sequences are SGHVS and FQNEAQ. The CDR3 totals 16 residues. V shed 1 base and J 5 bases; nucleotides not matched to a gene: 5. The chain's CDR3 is CASSLEPGQGNEKLFF. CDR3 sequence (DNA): TGTGCCAGCAGCTTAGAACCGGGACAGGGCAATGAAAAACTGTTTTTT.

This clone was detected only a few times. The CDR3 sequence is CASSLDYSLSYEQYF. CDR3 DNA: TGTGCCAGTAGTTTGGACTACTCTCTCTCCTACGAGCAGTACTTC. The rearrangement links TRBV19 to TRBJ2-7; D perhaps matches TRBD2 (6 bases). The CDR3 has 15 amino acids. V lost 5 bases and J 0 bases, leaving 14 bases between the germline ends. Germline loops: CDR1 LNHDA, CDR2 SQIVND (reference sequence).

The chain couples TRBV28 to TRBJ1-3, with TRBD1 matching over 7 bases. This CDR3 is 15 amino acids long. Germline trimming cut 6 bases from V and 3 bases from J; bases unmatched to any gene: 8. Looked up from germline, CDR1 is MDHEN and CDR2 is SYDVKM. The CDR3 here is CASRPETGYGNTIYF. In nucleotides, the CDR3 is TGTGCCAGCAGACCCGAGACAGGGTATGGAAACACCATATATTTT. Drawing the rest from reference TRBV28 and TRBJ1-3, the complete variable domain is DVKVTQSSRYLVKRTGEKVFLECVQDMDHENMFWYRQDPGLGLRLIYFSYDVKMKEKGDIPEGYSVSREKKERFSLILESASTNQTSMYLCASRPETGYGNTIYFGEGSWLTVV.

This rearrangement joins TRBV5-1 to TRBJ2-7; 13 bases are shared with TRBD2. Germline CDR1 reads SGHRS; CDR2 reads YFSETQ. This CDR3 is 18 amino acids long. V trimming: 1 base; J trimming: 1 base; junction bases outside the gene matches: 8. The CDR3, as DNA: TGCGCCAGCAGCTTGAGGACTAGCGGGAGTGGGATATCCTACGAGCAGTACTTC. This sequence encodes CASSLRTSGSGISYEQYF.

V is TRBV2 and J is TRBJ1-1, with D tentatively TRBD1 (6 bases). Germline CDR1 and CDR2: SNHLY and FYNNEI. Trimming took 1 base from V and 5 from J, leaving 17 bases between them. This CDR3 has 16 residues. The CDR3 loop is CASSEETGRAGTEAFF. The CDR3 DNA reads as TGTGCCAGCAGTGAAGAAACAGGGCGAGCGGGGACTGAAGCTTTCTTT.

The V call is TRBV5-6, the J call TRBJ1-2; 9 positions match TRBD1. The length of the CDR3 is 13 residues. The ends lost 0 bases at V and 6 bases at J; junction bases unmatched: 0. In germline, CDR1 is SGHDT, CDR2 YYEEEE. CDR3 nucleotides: TGTGCCAGCAGCTTGGGGACAGGGGATGGCTACACCTTC. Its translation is CASSLGTGDGYTF.

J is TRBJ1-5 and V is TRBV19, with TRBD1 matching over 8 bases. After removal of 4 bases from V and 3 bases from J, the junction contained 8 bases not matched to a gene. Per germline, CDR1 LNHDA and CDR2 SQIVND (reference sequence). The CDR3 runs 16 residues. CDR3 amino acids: CASSNPRTGNNQPQHF. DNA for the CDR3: TGTGCCAGTAGTAACCCAAGGACAGGGAACAATCAGCCCCAGCATTTT.

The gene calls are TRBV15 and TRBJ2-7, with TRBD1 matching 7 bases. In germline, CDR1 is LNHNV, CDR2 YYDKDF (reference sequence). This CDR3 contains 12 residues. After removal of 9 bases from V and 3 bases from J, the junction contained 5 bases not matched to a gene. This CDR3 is CATYRQGYEQYF. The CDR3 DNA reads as TGTGCCACATACCGACAGGGCTACGAGCAGTACTTC.

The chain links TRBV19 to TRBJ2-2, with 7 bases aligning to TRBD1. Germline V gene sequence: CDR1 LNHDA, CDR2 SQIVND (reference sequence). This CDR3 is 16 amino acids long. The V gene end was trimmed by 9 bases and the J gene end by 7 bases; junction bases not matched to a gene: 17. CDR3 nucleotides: TGTGCCAGAGCATTCTACAGGGGTCGGGCTAACGGGGAGCTGTTTTTT. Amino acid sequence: CARAFYRGRANGELFF.

The CDR3 sequence is CASTGTYQETQYF. The CDR3 nucleotides are TGTGCCAGCACTGGGACTTACCAAGAGACCCAGTACTTC. The chain employs TRBV6-5 and TRBJ2-5, with D possibly TRBD2 on 6 matching bases. Germline CDR1 and CDR2: MNHEY and SVGAGI. The CDR3 is made up of 13 amino acids. Between the trimmed V and J ends, which lost 7 bases and 0 bases, there was a span of 9 bases.

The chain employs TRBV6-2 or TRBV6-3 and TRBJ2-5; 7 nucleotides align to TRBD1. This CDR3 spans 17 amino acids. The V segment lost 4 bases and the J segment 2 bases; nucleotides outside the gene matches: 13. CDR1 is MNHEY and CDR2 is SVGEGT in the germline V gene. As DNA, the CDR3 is TGTGCCAGCAGTTTTTTGACAGGGATCGGCCCACAAGAGACCCAGTACTTC. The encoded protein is CASSFLTGIGPQETQYF.

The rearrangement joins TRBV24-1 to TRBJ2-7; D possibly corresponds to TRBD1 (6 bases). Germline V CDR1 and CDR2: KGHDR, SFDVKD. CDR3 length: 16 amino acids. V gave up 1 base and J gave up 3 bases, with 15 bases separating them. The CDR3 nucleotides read TGTGCCACCAGTGATTTCCCTCGGGCAGGGGACTACGAGCAGTACTTC. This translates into CATSDFPRAGDYEQYF.